This T cell receptor beta chain comes out of a study of T cells in Graves' hyperthyroidism and ophthalmopathy. At the level of the study: It was at initial diagnosis, before any treatment, that peripheral blood was collected.

This clonotype was detected ten times or more. The antigen remains unidentified. Overall study results and limits: Clonotypes that were expanded in thyroid above 0.001 mostly appeared in blood too.

With duration under 3 months, ophthalmopathy was active: Clinical Activity Score at least 3, NOSPECS at least 4. Exclusion of patients followed from uncontrolled infection, other autoimmune disease, pregnancy or lactation. Per germline, CDR1 GTSNPN and CDR2 SVGIG (reference sequence). The CDR3 is 15 amino acids. The V gene end was trimmed by 4 bases and the J gene end by 1 base; junction bases not matched to a gene: 8. RNA transcripts yielded amplified TCR beta CDR3 regions. The HTBI primer set drove a first-round RT-PCR of the TCR CDR3. One entry per CDR3 protein results from TCRdb running MiXCR on the multiplex PCR reads. The sample lists 250,000 to 300,000 distinct CDR3 sequences, roughly 19% seen once, with roughly 39% in the top ten.

The J gene is TRBJ1-1, the V gene TRBV30; 8 bases map to TRBD1. The sequenced material came from blood. The source of this sequence is a man aged 50 to 60 with Graves' ophthalmopathy. The CDR3 region has the DNA TGTGCCTGGACCACGTCCGGGACAGGGAACACTGAAGCTTTCTTT. This codes for CAWTTSGTGNTEAFF.